The source of this T cell receptor (beta chain) is a study of OX40 agonist ivuxolimab in advanced cancers. Remarks on this clone: Its target is not known.

Notes on the study in general: At 0.1 to 3.0 mg/kg, CD4+ and CD8+ blood T cells expanded clonally by week 6.

The data were produced by immunoSEQ multiplex PCR, yet TCRdb's version contains in-frame clones alone and is incomplete. The data hold tens of thousands of clones, with approximately 88% observed a single time. The V end was cut by 3 bases, the J end by 0 bases, with 15 bases between. The CDR3 spans 17 residues. CDR1 is SNHLY, CDR2 FYNNEI, per germline. The source was CD4+ or CD8+ T cells sorted from blood, collected in a trial of the OX40 agonist ivuxolimab. The TCR was taken from an adult with an advanced solid tumor such as melanoma, head and neck, liver or kidney cancer. The chain has TRBV2 and TRBJ2-1, with D maybe TRBD2 (5 bases). Here the CDR3 DNA reads TGTGCCAGCAGTGACGGATCGGGGATAAGCTCCTACAATGAGCAGTTCTTC. It yields the protein CASSDGSGISSYNEQFF.